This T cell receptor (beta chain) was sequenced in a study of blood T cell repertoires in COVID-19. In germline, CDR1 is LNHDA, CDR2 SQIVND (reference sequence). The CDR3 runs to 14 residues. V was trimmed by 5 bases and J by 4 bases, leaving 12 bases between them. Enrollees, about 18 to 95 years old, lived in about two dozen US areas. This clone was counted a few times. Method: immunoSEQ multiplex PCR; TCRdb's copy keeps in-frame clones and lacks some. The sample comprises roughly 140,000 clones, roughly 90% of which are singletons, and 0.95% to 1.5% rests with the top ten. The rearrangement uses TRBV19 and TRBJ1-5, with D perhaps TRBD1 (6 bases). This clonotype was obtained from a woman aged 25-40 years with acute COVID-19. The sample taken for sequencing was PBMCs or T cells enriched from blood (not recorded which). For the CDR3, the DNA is TGTGCCAGTAGTTCGGGGGGCGGGAATCAGCCCCAGCATTTT. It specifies CASSSGGGNQPQHF.